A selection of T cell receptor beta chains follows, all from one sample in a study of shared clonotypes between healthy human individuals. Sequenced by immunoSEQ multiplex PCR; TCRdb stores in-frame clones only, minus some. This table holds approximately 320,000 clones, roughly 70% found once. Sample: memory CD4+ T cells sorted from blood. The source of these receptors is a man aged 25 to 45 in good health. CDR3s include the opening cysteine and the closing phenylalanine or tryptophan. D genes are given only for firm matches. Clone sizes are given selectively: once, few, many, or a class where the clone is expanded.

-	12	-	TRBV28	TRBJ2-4	TGTGCCAGCAGTTATCAGGGAAACATTCAGTACTTC	CASSYQGNIQYF
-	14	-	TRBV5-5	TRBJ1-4	TGTGCCAGCCAAGGGGTTGCAACTAATGAAAAACTGTTTTTT	CASQGVATNEKLFF
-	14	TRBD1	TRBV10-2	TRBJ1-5	TGCGCCAGCTCGGGACAGTATAGCAATCAGCCCCAGCATTTT	CASSGQYSNQPQHF
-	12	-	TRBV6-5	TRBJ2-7	TGTGCCAGCACTTCTGGTGGGTACGAGCAGTACTTC	CASTSGGYEQYF
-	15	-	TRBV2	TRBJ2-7	TGTGCCAGCAGCCCGGGGGCGACGACTTTGGGGGAGCAGTACTTC	CASSPGATTLGEQYF
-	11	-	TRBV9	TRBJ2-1	TGTGCCAGCAGCCACAAAAATGAGCAGTTCTTC	CASSHKNEQFF
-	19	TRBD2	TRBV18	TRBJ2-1	TGTGCCAGCTCACCACCCCGACTAGCGGGTGAACTCCCCTACAATGAGCAGTTCTTC	CASSPPRLAGELPYNEQFF
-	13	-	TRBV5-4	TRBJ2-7	TGTGCCAGCAGCTCCCCGGACGTTCCCGAGCAGTACTTC	CASSSPDVPEQYF
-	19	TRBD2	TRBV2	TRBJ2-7	TGTGCCAGCAGTGGGGAATGGGGGGGAGGCATGCGCTGGTCCTACGAGCAGTACTTC	CASSGEWGGGMRWSYEQYF
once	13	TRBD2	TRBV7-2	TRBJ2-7	TGTGCCAGCAGCAGACTAGCGGGAGTCTTGCAGTACTTC	CASSRLAGVLQYF
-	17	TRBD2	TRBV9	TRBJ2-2	TGTGCCAGCAGCTTTTCCGGGACTAGCCTAAACACCGGGGAGCTGTTTTTT	CASSFSGTSLNTGELFF